The 6 T cell receptor beta chains below were found in one sample sequenced in a study of blood T cell repertoires in COVID-19. TCRdb's copy holds only in-frame clones and misses some; the assay was immunoSEQ multiplex PCR. The sample carries about 40,000 clones, more than 70% recorded once. The sample was peripheral blood. These receptor sequences come from a human donor in a cohort sampled during active COVID-19.

CDR3: CASSRGGTSYEQYF. The CDR3 DNA sequence: TGTGCCAGTAGTCGAGGGGGCACCTCCTACGAGCAGTACTTC. The chain uses TRBV19 and TRBJ2-7, with TRBD1 matching 7 bases. Unmatched junction bases numbered 4, after V lost 5 bases and J lost 0 bases. Germline lookup yields CDR1 LNHDA and CDR2 SQIVND (reference sequence). The CDR3 runs to 14 residues.

This clone was detected once. The chain carries TRBV9 and TRBJ2-1; D is possibly TRBD1 (6 bases). The CDR3 has 14 amino acids. V was trimmed by 4 bases and J by 9 bases, leaving 17 bases between them. Per germline, CDR1 SGDLS and CDR2 YYNGEE. The CDR3 loop is CASSSGDHRGEQFF. Written as DNA, the CDR3 is TGTGCCAGCAGCTCAGGGGACCACCGGGGTGAGCAGTTCTTC.

This clone was picked up one time. The rearrangement joins TRBV6-5 to TRBJ2-2; 10 nucleotides match TRBD1. CDR1 is MNHEY and CDR2 is SVGAGI in the germline V gene. The CDR3 spans 15 residues. Unmatched junction bases numbered 3, after V lost 2 bases and J lost 6 bases. The CDR3 DNA reads as TGTGCCAGCAGTTACGCCGGGACAGGGGCCGGGGAGCTGTTTTTT. It encodes CASSYAGTGAGELFF.

DNA of the CDR3: TGTGCCAGTAGACACGAGTACCAAGAGACCCAGTACTTC. Translated: CASRHEYQETQYF. This chain joins TRBV25-1 and TRBJ2-5; no clear D gene. Per the germline V gene, CDR1 is MGHDK and CDR2 is SYGVNS. The V gene lost 9 bases and the J gene lost 0 bases, with 11 bases spanning the gap. The CDR3 length is 13 residues. The full variable domain, its missing parts supplied by reference TRBV25-1 and TRBJ2-5, is EADIYQTPRYLVIGTGKKITLECSQTMGHDKMYWYQQDPGMELHLIHYSYGVNSTEKGDLSSESTVSRIRTEHFPLTLESARPSHTSQYLCASRHEYQETQYFGPGTRLLVL.

The gene calls are TRBV30 and TRBJ1-3; D unresolved. The V gene's germline CDR1 is GTSNPN and CDR2 SVGIG (reference sequence). The CDR3 has 13 residues. V lost 2 bases and J 0 bases, leaving 5 bases between the germline ends. The chain's CDR3 is CAWSLFSGNTIYF. The CDR3 region has the DNA TGTGCCTGGAGTCTGTTCTCTGGAAACACCATATATTTT.

This chain uses TRBV28 with TRBJ1-1, with a weak D call TRBD1 (6 bases). This CDR3 is 14 amino acids long. V was pared by 4 bases and J by 5 bases, with 14 bases between. Germline values: CDR1 MDHEN, CDR2 SYDVKM. CDR3 nucleotide sequence: TGTGCCAGCAGTTCCCCGGGGGGCAGAACTGAAGCTTTCTTT. Translating it yields CASSSPGGRTEAFF.